This T cell receptor beta chain came from a study of T cell changes during pregnancy in multiple sclerosis. The repertoire was sequenced with immunoSEQ multiplex PCR; TCRdb's copy has only in-frame clones and lacks some. The sample has roughly 15,000 clones; about 86% are singletons. Germline V CDR1 and CDR2: MNHEY, SMNVEV (reference sequence). Trimming cost V 5 bases and J 7 bases; bases outside gene matches: 5. This CDR3 has 15 amino acids. The chain has TRBV27 and TRBJ2-1; 13 nucleotides match TRBD2. The sample here was CD8+ T cells from peripheral blood mononuclear cells, taken in the first trimester of pregnancy. This receptor was identified in a female donor with multiple sclerosis, enrolled in a pregnancy study. The CDR3 loop reads CASSPTSGRGNEQFF. CDR3 DNA sequence: TGTGCCAGCAGTCCTACTAGCGGGAGGGGGAATGAGCAGTTCTTC.